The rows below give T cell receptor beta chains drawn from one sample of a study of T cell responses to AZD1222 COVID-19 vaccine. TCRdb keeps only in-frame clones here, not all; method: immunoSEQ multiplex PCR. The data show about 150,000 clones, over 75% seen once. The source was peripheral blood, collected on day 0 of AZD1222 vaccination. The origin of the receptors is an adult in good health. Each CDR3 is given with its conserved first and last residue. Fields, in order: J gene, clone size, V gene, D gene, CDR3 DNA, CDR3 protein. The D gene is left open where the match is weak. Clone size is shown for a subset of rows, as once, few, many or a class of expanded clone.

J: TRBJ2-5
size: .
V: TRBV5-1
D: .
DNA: TGCGCCAGCAGCGCCGGGACCTCCTTGAGGGAGACCCAGTACTTC
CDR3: CASSAGTSLRETQYF

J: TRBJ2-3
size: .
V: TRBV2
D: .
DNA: TGTGCCAGCAGTATTGCAGATACGCAGTATTTT
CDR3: CASSIADTQYF

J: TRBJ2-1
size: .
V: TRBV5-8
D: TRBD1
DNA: TGTGCCAGCAGCAAACAGGGGTTGCGTGAGCAGTTCTTC
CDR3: CASSKQGLREQFF

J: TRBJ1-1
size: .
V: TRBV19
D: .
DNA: TGTGCCAGTAGTGGTTGGGGAAACGGGGACACTGAAGCTTTCTTT
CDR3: CASSGWGNGDTEAFF

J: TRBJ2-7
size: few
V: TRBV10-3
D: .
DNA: TGTGCCATCAGTGAGTCTGGGCGGAGTGTAGGCTCCTACGAGCAGTACTTC
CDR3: CAISESGRSVGSYEQYF

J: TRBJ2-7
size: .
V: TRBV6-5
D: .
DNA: TGTGCCAGCAGTTATGGCCACGAGCAGTACTTC
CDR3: CASSYGHEQYF

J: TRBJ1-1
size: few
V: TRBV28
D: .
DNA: TGTGCCAGCAGTCCCGTAGCGGGGCTATTTAGGTTGAACACTGAAGCTTTCTTT
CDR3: CASSPVAGLFRLNTEAFF

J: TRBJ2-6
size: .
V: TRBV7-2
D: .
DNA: TGTGCCAGCAGCGAATATGCGGGGGCAGGTTTCTATGGGGCCAACGTCCTGACTTTC
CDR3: CASSEYAGAGFYGANVLTF

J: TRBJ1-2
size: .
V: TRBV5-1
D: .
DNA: TGCGCCAGCAGAGCTTACGGGATTCGAGACTATGGCTACACCTTC
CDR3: CASRAYGIRDYGYTF

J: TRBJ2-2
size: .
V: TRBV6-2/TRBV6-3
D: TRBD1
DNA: TGTGCCAGCAGTTACCGGACCGACAGGGTTTATAGCGGGGAGCTGTTTTTT
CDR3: CASSYRTDRVYSGELFF

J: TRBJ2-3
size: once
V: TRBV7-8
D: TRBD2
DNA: TGTGCCAGCAGCTTAGCACCGAGCGGGATCCTCACAGATACGCAGTATTTT
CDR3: CASSLAPSGILTDTQYF

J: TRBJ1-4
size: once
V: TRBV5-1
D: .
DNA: TGCGCCAGCAGCTTGGTTTCAGGGGCCTCCTTAAATGAAAAACTGTTTTTT
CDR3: CASSLVSGASLNEKLFF

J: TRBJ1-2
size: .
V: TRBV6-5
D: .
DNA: TGTGCCAGCAGTTCCTCAAAACAGGTCTATGGCTACACCTTC
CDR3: CASSSSKQVYGYTF

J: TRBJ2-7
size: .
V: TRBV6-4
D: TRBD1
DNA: TGTGCCAGCAACCCACGGGACAGGTCTCTTTCTTTCTACGAGCAGTACTTC
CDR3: CASNPRDRSLSFYEQYF

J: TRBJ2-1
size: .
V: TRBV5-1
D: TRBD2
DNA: TGCGCCAGCAGCTTGGCCGGGCTAGCGGGAGGGGATGAGCAGTTCTTC
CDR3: CASSLAGLAGGDEQFF

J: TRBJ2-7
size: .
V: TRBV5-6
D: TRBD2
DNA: TGTGCCAGCAGCTTTACGGGGGCTAGCGGGAGCCACGAGCAGTACTTC
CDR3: CASSFTGASGSHEQYF

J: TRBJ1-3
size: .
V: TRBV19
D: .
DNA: TGTGCCAGTAGTTTACTATCAACGACAGTCGGAAACACCATATATTTT
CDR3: CASSLLSTTVGNTIYF

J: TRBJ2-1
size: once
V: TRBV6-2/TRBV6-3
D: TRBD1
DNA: TGTGCCAGCAGTTACGGGACAGGGATAAGCAATGAGCAGTTCTTC
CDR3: CASSYGTGISNEQFF

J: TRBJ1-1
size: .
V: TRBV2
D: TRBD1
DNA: TGTGCCAGCAGTGTCGCGGCGACAGGGGTCACTGAAGCTTTCTTT
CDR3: CASSVAATGVTEAFF

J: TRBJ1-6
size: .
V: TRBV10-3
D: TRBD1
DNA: TGTGCCATCAGTGCGGGACAGGCCCAAAATTCACCCCTCCACTTT
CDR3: CAISAGQAQNSPLHF

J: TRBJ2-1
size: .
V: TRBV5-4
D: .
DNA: TGTGCCAGCAGCCCGCCTGGGACGCGGAGCTCCTACAATGAGCAGTTCTTC
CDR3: CASSPPGTRSSYNEQFF

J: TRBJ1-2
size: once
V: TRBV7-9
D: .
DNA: TGTGCCAGCAGCTTAGCGTATGTCCAGAGCGGCTACACCTTC
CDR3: CASSLAYVQSGYTF

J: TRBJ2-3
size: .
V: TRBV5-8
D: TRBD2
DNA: TGTGCCAGCAGCTTGGTACTTATAGCGGGGTACACAGATACGCAGTATTTT
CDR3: CASSLVLIAGYTDTQYF

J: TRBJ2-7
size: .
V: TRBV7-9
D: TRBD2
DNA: TGTGCCAGCAGCCCCACCGGGGCTAGCGGGAGTTACGAGCAGTACTTC
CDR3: CASSPTGASGSYEQYF

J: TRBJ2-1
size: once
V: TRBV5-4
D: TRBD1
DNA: TGTGCCAGCAGCTTGGAGCCGGGACAGCTCTACAATGAGCAGTTCTTC
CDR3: CASSLEPGQLYNEQFF

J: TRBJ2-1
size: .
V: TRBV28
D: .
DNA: TGTGCCAGCAGGGACAATGAGCAGTTCTTC
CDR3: CASRDNEQFF

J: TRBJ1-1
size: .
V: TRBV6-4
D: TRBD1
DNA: TGTGCCAGCAGCCCGGGAGGGACAGGGGAAAAGAACACTGAAGCTTTCTTT
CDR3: CASSPGGTGEKNTEAFF

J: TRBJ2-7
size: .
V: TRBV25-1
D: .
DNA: TGTGCCAGCAGTGAATCAGGGAGTTACGAGCAGTACTTC
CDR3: CASSESGSYEQYF

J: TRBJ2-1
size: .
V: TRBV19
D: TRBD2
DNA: TGTGCCAGTAGTGCCAGCTTACTAGCGGGAGTAGTCAATGAGCAGTTCTTC
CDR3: CASSASLLAGVVNEQFF

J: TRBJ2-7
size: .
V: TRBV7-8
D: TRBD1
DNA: TGTGCCAGCAACGATGGACAGGGCCCCTACGAGCAGTACTTC
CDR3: CASNDGQGPYEQYF

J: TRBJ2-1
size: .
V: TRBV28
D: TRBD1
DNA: TGTGCCAGCAGTCTACAGGGGAATGAGCAGTTCTTC
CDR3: CASSLQGNEQFF

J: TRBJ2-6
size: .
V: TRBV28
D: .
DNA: TGTGCCAGCAGTCCTAACACCCCCGTGGCCAACGTCCTGACTTTC
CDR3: CASSPNTPVANVLTF

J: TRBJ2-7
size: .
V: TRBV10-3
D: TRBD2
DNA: TGTGCCATCCAGGCTAGCGGGGGCATCGACGAGCAGTACTTC
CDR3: CAIQASGGIDEQYF

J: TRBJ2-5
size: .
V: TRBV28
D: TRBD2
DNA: TGTGCCAGCAGTAGTCCCGGACTAGCGGGATTAGGTGAGACCCAGTACTTC
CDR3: CASSSPGLAGLGETQYF

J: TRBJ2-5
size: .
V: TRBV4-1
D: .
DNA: TGCGCCAGCAGCGCACTAGGGGAACAAGAGACCCAGTACTTC
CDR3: CASSALGEQETQYF

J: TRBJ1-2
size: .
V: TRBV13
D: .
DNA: TGTGCCAGCAGCTTCTCGAAGGGGTTCAAGGATGGCTACACCTTC
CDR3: CASSFSKGFKDGYTF

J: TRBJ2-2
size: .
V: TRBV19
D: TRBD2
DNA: TGTGCCAGTAGTGGCGGGGGTTTAGCGGGTGTTTCCGGGGAGCTGTTTTTT
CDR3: CASSGGGLAGVSGELFF

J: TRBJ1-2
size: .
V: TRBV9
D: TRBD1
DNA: TGTGCCAGCAGCCCCACGACAGGGAGCTATGGCTACACCTTC
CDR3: CASSPTTGSYGYTF

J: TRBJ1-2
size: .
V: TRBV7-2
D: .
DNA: TGTGCCAGCAGCTCATTGGGGGGTAGTGGCTATGGCTACACCTTC
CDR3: CASSSLGGSGYGYTF

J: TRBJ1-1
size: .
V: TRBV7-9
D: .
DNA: TGTGCCAGCAGCCTGGGGCTTGAAGCTTTCTTT
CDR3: CASSLGLEAFF

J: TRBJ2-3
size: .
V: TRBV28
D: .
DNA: TGTGCCAGCAGTTTATCGGTTGGGGGGTTAGATACGCAGTATTTT
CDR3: CASSLSVGGLDTQYF

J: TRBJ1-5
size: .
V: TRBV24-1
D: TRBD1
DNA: TGTGCCACCGGACAGGGGTCTGGGGATCAGCCCCAGCATTTT
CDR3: CATGQGSGDQPQHF

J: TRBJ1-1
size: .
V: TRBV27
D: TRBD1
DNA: TGTGCCAGCAGTTTTCGACAGGGAAACACTGAAGCTTTCTTT
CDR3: CASSFRQGNTEAFF

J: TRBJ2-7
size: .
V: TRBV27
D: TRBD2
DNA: TGTGCCAGCAGTTTATCCGGGACTAGCGGGAGAAGTTACGAGCAGTACTTC
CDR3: CASSLSGTSGRSYEQYF

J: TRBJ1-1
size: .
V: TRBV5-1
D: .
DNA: TGCGCCAGCAGCACGGGGTCCCCTGAAGCTTTCTTT
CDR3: CASSTGSPEAFF

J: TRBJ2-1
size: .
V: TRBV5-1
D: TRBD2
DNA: TGCGCCAGCAGCTTAGCGGGAGGGTCGCCTGAGCAGTTCTTC
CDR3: CASSLAGGSPEQFF